These 18 T cell receptor beta chains came from one sample sequenced in a study of post-analysis software for immune sequencing data (dated by TCRdb to 2013 to 2016). General findings and caveats noted by the study authors: Patients showed significantly higher frequencies than controls for a handful of TRBV segments, among them TRBV5-6, TRBV5-1 and TRBV20-1.

Library preparation employed PCR. Sequenced on an Illumina HiSeq 2500. To reduce PCR and sequencing biases, unique molecular identifiers were incorporated into the TCR beta cDNA libraries. The public reads were run again by TCRdb, first through fastp at Q25 and then through MiXCR, and only productive beta chains were kept. Rows with one shared CDR3 protein collapse into an entry with the most common genes and DNA. The sample records around 500,000 distinct CDR3 sequences, around a third of which are singletons. The ten most abundant clones make up 6% of the sample. These receptors have no identified antigens. Specimen: blood. The receptors here all came from a girl aged 2-17 years with multiple sclerosis.

CDR3 nucleotides: TGTGCCATCAGTGAGCCCAGAGGGGACTTATCCGGAAACACCATATATTTT. Protein: CAISEPRGDLSGNTIYF. This chain joins TRBV10-3 and TRBJ1-3; TRBD1 might be the D (5 bases). CDR1 is ENHRY and CDR2 is SYGVKD in the germline V gene. The CDR3 covers 17 residues. V gave up 2 bases and J gave up 4 bases, with 18 bases separating them.

This clonotype has a handful of counts. V usage is TRBV5-1 and J usage is TRBJ2-3; 7 positions agree with TRBD1. Germline assignment: CDR1 SGHRS and CDR2 YFSETQ. The CDR3 is 15 amino acids. Trimming removed 2 bases from V and 2 bases from J; junction bases left unmatched: 5. The chain's CDR3 is CASSFKGAVTDTQYF. The CDR3 nucleotides are TGCGCCAGCAGCTTCAAGGGGGCGGTCACAGATACGCAGTATTTT. The full variable domain, its missing parts supplied by reference TRBV5-1 and TRBJ2-3, is KAGVTQTPRYLIKTRGQQVTLSCSPISGHRSVSWYQQTPGQGLQFLFEYFSETQRNKGNFPGRFSGRQFSNSRSEMNVSTLELGDSALYLCASSFKGAVTDTQYFGPGTRLTVL.

The V gene is TRBV12-5, the J gene TRBJ2-5; possibly TRBD1 for D (6 bases). The ends were cut back, 3 bases at V and 1 base at J, with 12 bases in the middle. Germline-derived CDR1 and CDR2 are LGHNT and FRNRAP. The CDR3 has 15 amino acids. The CDR3 DNA reads as TGTGCTAGTGGTTTACTGGGGGCTTCCCAAGAGACCCAGTACTTC. Its protein product is CASGLLGASQETQYF.

This chain connects TRBV6-5 to TRBJ1-6; 7 nucleotides align to TRBD1. Germline V gives CDR1 MNHEY, CDR2 SVGAGI. The CDR3 is 14 residues long. V shed 6 bases and J 7 bases; nucleotides not matched to a gene: 6. The CDR3 protein is CASRGTVSNSPLHF. CDR3 nucleotides: TGTGCCAGCAGAGGGACAGTTTCGAATTCACCCCTCCACTTT.

This clonotype has just one count. The chain carries TRBV20-1 and TRBJ2-3; 8 nucleotides align to TRBD2. J gave up 1 base and V 5 bases, and 11 bases lay outside the gene matches. The length of the CDR3 is 16 residues. Germline V gene data show CDR1 as DFQATT and CDR2 as SNEGSKA (reference sequence). The chain's CDR3 is CSAGGGSGGGTDTQYF. The CDR3 DNA sequence: TGCAGTGCTGGTGGAGGGAGCGGGGGAGGCACAGATACGCAGTATTTT.

V and J are TRBV4-1 and TRBJ2-7; unclear D gene. Trimming left V 0 bases short and J 1 base short, with 16 bases between. The germline CDR1 and CDR2 sequences are MGHRA and YSYEKL. The CDR3 sequence is 17 residues long. The CDR3 sequence: CASSQEGWVLTSYEQYF. The CDR3 DNA reads TGCGCCAGCAGCCAAGAAGGGTGGGTTCTAACGTCCTACGAGCAGTACTTC.

This clonotype occurred a few times. This rearrangement joins TRBV6-2 or TRBV6-3 to TRBJ1-5; a weak D match, TRBD1 (6 bases). There are 17 residues in the CDR3. Germline-derived CDR1 and CDR2 are MNHEY and SVGEGT. Trimming removed 2 bases from V and 4 bases from J, with 18 bases in between. As DNA, the CDR3 is TGTGCCAGCAGTTACATCCGGGGGACATCTTCGAATCAGCCCCAGCATTTT. Protein product: CASSYIRGTSSNQPQHF.

The chain uses TRBV20-1 and TRBJ2-7, with D unclear. V lost 3 bases and J 0 bases, leaving 9 bases between the germline ends. Germline assignment: CDR1 DFQATT and CDR2 SNEGSKA (reference sequence). This CDR3 contains 13 residues. DNA for the CDR3: TGCAGTGCTAGGGGTGCTTCCTCCTACGAGCAGTACTTC. Protein sequence: CSARGASSYEQYF.

J is TRBJ1-4 and V is TRBV7-9; TRBD1 is a possible D gene (5 bases). The CDR3 loop spans 15 amino acids. Per the germline V gene, CDR1 is SEHNR and CDR2 is FQNEAQ (reference sequence). Trimming stripped 5 bases from V and 3 bases from J, with 13 bases between. The CDR3, as DNA: TGTGCCAGCAGCACCCAAGGGGACCCTAATGAAAAACTGTTTTTT. It translates to CASSTQGDPNEKLFF.

This clonotype was seen more than once but under ten times. The chain uses TRBV5-1 and TRBJ2-1, with a tentative D call TRBD1 (5 bases). CDR1 SGHRS and CDR2 YFSETQ come from the germline V gene. Trimming shortened V by 4 bases and J by 8 bases, and 16 bases separated the two germline ends. This CDR3 spans 14 amino acids. The CDR3 sequence is CASSPGAGFDEQFF. DNA of the CDR3: TGCGCCAGCAGCCCCGGTGCAGGGTTTGATGAGCAGTTCTTC.

This clonotype was counted a few times. V is TRBV4-1 and J is TRBJ1-6; unclear D gene. Between the trimmed V and J ends, which lost 0 bases and 10 bases, there was a span of 13 bases. This CDR3 spans 15 amino acids. Germline CDR1 MGHRA, CDR2 YSYEKL. CDR3 sequence: CASSQDWGRRSPLHF. The CDR3, as DNA: TGCGCCAGCAGCCAAGATTGGGGTCGGCGATCACCCCTCCACTTT.

The genes are TRBV12-3 or TRBV12-4 and TRBJ2-3, with 9 positions matching TRBD1. Trimming at V came to 5 bases and at J to 2 bases, leaving 5 bases not matched to a gene. The CDR3 totals 15 residues. CDR3 region: CASSPDRGYTDTQYF. CDR3 DNA: TGTGCCAGCAGTCCGGACAGGGGCTACACAGATACGCAGTATTTT.

The CDR3 region is CASSWDTPKETQYF. In nucleotides, the CDR3 is TGTGCCAGCAGTTGGGACACTCCGAAAGAGACCCAGTACTTC. The V call is TRBV25-1, the J call TRBJ2-5, with a tentative D call TRBD1 (6 bases). Germline-derived CDR1 and CDR2 are MGHDK and SYGVNS. This CDR3 region has 14 residues. The germline V and J ends were trimmed by 5 bases and 3 bases, with 13 bases remaining between them.

This clonotype was detected a few times. The V call is TRBV12-3 or TRBV12-4, the J call TRBJ2-5, with TRBD1 identical over 7 bases. This CDR3 spans 14 amino acids. J lost 2 bases, V lost 5 bases, and 5 bases had no gene match. The CDR3 DNA is TGTGCCAGCAGTAGGCAGACAGGGCAAGAGACCCAGTACTTC. Translated: CASSRQTGQETQYF.

The chain joins TRBV20-1 to TRBJ2-3, with a weak D call TRBD2 (6 bases). The CDR3 has 11 residues. Trimming took 8 bases from V and 14 from J, leaving 20 bases between them. From germline, CDR1 is DFQATT and CDR2 SNEGSKA (reference sequence). Here the CDR3 reads CSPFLGQGGYF. In DNA form, the CDR3 reads TGCAGTCCCTTTTTAGGGCAGGGAGGGTATTTT.

The CDR3 is CSARDLNKETQYF. The CDR3 nucleotides read TGCAGTGCTAGAGATTTGAACAAAGAGACCCAGTACTTC. The chain employs TRBV20-1 and TRBJ2-5; D gene uncertain. The V and J ends lost 0 bases and 3 bases respectively, with 8 bases between them. Germline V gives CDR1 DFQATT, CDR2 SNEGSKA (reference sequence). This CDR3 is built from 13 residues.

The CDR3 loop is CASSELRGNTEAFF. As DNA, the CDR3 is TGTGCCAGCAGTGAGCTGAGGGGGAACACTGAAGCTTTCTTT. The chain joins TRBV6-1 to TRBJ1-1; D is possibly TRBD1 (5 bases). The CDR3 spans 14 residues. CDR1 is MNHNS and CDR2 is SASEGT in the germline V gene. Trimming took 3 bases from V and 1 from J, leaving 9 bases between them.

This rearrangement joins TRBV10-3 to TRBJ1-2; tentative D call: TRBD1 (6 bases). V dropped 2 bases and J dropped 4 bases, with 11 bases sitting between them. This CDR3 is 14 amino acids long. From germline, CDR1 is ENHRY and CDR2 SYGVKD. The CDR3 sequence: CAISERQELYGYTF. CDR3 in DNA: TGTGCCATCAGTGAGAGACAGGAGCTCTATGGCTACACCTTC.